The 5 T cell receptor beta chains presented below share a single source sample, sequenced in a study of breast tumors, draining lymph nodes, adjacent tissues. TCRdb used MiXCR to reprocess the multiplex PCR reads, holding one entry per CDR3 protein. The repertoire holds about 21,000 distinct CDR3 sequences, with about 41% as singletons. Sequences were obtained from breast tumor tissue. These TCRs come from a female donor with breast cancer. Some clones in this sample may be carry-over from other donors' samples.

The DNA of the CDR3 is TGTGCCACCAGTGGGGACAGTACCTACGAGCAGTACTTC. This translates into CATSGDSTYEQYF. The V and J genes are TRBV24-1 and TRBJ2-7; 7 bases match TRBD1. The CDR3 length is 13 residues. Germline V CDR1 and CDR2: KGHDR, SFDVKD. V shed 5 bases, J shed 2 bases, and the junction held 2 bases outside the gene matches.

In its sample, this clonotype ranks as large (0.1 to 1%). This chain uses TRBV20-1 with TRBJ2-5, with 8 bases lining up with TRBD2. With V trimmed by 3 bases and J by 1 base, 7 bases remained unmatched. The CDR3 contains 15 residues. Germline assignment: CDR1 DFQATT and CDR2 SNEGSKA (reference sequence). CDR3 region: CSASRDSGTQETQYF. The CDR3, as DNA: TGCAGTGCTAGTCGAGATAGCGGGACCCAAGAGACCCAGTACTTC.

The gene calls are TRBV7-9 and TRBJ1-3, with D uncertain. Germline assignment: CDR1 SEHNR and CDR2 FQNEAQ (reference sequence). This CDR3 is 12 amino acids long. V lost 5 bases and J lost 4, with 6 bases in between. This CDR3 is CASSAAGNTIYF. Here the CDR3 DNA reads TGTGCCAGCAGCGCCGCAGGAAACACCATATATTTT.

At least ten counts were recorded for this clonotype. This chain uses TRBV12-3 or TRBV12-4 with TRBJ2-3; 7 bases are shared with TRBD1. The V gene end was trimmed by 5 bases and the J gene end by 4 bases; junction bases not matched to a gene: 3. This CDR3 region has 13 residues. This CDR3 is CASSLGQADTQYF. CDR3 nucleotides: TGTGCCAGCAGTCTAGGACAGGCAGATACGCAGTATTTT.

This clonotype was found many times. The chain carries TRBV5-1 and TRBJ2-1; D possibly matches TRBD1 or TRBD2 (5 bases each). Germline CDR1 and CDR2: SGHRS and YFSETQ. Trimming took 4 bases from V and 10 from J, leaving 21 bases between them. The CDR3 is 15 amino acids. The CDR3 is CASSGTGTSLREQFF. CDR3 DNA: TGCGCCAGCAGCGGGACCGGGACCAGTCTCCGGGAGCAGTTCTTC.